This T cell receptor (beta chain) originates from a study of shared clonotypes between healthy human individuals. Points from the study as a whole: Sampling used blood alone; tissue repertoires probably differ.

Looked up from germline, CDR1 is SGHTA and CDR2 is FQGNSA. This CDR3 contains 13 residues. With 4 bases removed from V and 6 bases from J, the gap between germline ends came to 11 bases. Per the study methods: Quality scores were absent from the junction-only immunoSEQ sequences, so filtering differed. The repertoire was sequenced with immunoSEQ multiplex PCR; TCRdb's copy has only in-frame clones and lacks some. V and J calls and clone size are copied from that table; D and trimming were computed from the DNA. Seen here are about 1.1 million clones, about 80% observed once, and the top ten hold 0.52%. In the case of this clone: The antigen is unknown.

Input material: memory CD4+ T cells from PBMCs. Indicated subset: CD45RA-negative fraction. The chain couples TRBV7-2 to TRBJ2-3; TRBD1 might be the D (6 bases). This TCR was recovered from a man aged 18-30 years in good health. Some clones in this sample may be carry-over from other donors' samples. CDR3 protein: CASSSERGDTQYF. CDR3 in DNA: TGTGCCAGCAGCTCGGAGAGGGGGGATACGCAGTATTTT. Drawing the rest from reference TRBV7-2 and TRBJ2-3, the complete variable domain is GAGVSQSPSNKVTEKGKDVELRCDPISGHTALYWYRQSLGQGLEFLIYFQGNSAPDKSGLPSDRFSAERTGGSVSTLTIQRTQQEDSAVYLCASSSERGDTQYFGPGTRLTVL.